A selection of T cell receptor beta chains follows, all from one sample in a study of T cell responses to AZD1222 COVID-19 vaccine. Produced via immunoSEQ multiplex PCR; TCRdb's table is partial and in-frame only. This repertoire shows around 140,000 clones, over 75% found once; its top ten account for 1.5% to 2%. This sample comprised peripheral blood, obtained on day 0 of AZD1222 vaccination. The receptors originated from an adult in good health. Each CDR3 is given with its conserved first and last residue. Each record gives: J gene, D gene, V gene, CDR3 protein, CDR3 DNA. D genes are given only for firm matches.

TRBJ2-3	NA	TRBV19	CASSISGDTQYF	TGTGCCAGTAGTATTTCCGGAGATACGCAGTATTTT
TRBJ2-7	TRBD2	TRBV4-1	CASSQAVKAAGEGEQYF	TGCGCCAGCAGCCAAGCGGTCAAGGCGGCGGGAGAGGGCGAGCAGTACTTC
TRBJ2-7	TRBD1	TRBV30	CAWSLWTGVYEQYF	TGTGCCTGGAGTCTCTGGACAGGGGTCTACGAGCAGTACTTC
TRBJ1-5	NA	TRBV28	CASSLGGAARPQHF	TGTGCCAGCAGTTTAGGGGGGGCCGCACGGCCCCAGCATTTT
TRBJ2-5	NA	TRBV27	CASGGIGRRETQYF	TGTGCCAGCGGGGGCATCGGGAGGAGAGAGACCCAGTACTTC
TRBJ1-2	NA	TRBV6-6	CASWVGSGYTF	TGTGCCAGCTGGGTGGGGTCTGGCTACACCTTC
TRBJ2-2	TRBD2	TRBV4-1	CASSPRTSGLGTGELFF	TGCGCCAGCAGCCCTAGGACTAGCGGGCTCGGCACCGGGGAGCTGTTTTTT
TRBJ2-2	NA	TRBV28	CASSSGLRTGELFF	TGTGCCAGCAGTTCGGGACTGCGCACCGGGGAGCTGTTTTTT
TRBJ1-5	NA	TRBV30	CAWSVQPWEPQHF	TGTGCCTGGAGTGTTCAGCCCTGGGAGCCCCAGCATTTT
TRBJ2-1	NA	TRBV6-1	CASSEVGTPPYNEQFF	TGTGCCAGCAGTGAGGTGGGTACACCTCCCTACAATGAGCAGTTCTTC
TRBJ2-1	TRBD2	TRBV5-1	CASSLGAGLAGNEQFF	TGCGCCAGCAGCTTGGGGGCGGGACTAGCGGGGAATGAGCAGTTCTTC
TRBJ1-3	NA	TRBV19	CASSIQASSGNTIYF	TGTGCCAGTAGTATCCAAGCGAGCTCTGGAAACACCATATATTTT